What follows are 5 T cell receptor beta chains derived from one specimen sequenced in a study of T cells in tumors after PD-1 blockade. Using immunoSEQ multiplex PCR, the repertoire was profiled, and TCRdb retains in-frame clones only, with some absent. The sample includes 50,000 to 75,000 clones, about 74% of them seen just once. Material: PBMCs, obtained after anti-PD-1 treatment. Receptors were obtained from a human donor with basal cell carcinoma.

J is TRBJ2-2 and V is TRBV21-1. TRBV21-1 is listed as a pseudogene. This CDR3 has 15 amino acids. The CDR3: CASSNRAEDTGELFF. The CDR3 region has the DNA TGTGCCAGCAGCAATCGGGCAGAAGACACCGGGGAGCTGTTTTTT.

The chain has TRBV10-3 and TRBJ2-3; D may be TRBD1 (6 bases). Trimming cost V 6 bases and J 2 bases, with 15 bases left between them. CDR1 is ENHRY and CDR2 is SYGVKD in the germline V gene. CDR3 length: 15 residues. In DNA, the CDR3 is TGTGCCATCAGCGCGGACAGCCCCACCACAGATACGCAGTATTTT. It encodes CAISADSPTTDTQYF.

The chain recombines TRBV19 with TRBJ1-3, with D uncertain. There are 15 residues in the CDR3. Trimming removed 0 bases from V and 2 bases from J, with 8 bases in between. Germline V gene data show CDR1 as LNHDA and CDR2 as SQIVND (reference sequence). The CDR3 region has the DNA TGTGCCAGTAGTATAGAACCCTTTCCTGGAAACACCATATATTTT. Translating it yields CASSIEPFPGNTIYF.

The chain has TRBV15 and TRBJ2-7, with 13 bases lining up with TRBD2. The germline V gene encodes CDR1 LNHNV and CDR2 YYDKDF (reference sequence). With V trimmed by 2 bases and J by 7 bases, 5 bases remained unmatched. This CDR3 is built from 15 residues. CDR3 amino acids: CATSRRTSGGGEQYF. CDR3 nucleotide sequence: TGTGCCACCAGCAGACGGACTAGCGGGGGTGGAGAGCAGTACTTC. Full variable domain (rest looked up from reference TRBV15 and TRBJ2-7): DAMVIQNPRYQVTQFGKPVTLSCSQTLNHNVMYWYQQKSSQAPKLLFHYYDKDFNNEADTPDNFQSRRPNTSFCFLDIRSPGLGDTAMYLCATSRRTSGGGEQYFGPGTRLTVT.

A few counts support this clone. CDR3 loop: CASSQFSGGGYTF. The CDR3, as DNA: TGTGCCAGCAGCCAGTTCAGCGGGGGTGGCTACACCTTC. V gene TRBV3-1 (or the pseudogene TRBV3-2) combines with J gene TRBJ1-2, with a weak D call TRBD1 (5 bases). Germline V lookup: CDR1 LGHDT, CDR2 YNNKEL (reference sequence). The CDR3 length is 13 residues. V lost 3 bases, J lost 7 bases, and 12 bases lay in between.